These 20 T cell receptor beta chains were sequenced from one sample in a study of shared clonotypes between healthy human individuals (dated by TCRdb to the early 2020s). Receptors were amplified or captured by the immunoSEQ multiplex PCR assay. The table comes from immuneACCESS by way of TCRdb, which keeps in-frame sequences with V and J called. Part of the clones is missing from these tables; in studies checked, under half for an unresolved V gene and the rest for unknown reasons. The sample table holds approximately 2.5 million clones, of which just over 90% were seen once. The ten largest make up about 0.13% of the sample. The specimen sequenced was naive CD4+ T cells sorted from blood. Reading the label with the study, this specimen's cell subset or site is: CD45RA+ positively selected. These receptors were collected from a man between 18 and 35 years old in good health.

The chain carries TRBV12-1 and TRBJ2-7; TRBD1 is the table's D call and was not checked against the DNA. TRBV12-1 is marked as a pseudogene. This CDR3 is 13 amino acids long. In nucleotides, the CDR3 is TGTGCCAGCAGCTTTACAAGATTCTACGAGCAGTACTTC. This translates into CASSFTRFYEQYF.

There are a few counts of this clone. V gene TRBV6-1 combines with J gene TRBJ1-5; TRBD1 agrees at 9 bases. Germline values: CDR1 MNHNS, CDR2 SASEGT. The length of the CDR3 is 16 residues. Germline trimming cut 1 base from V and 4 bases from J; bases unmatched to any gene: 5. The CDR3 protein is CASSEVRGQGNQPQHF. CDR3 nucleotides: TGTGCCAGCAGTGAAGTACGGGGACAGGGAAATCAGCCCCAGCATTTT.

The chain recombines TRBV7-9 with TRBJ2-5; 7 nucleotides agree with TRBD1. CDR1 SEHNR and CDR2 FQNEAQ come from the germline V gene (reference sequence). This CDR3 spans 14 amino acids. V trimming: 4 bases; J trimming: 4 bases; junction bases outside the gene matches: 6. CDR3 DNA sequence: TGTGCCAGCAGCTCAGACAGGGTGACAGAGACCCAGTACTTC. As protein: CASSSDRVTETQYF.

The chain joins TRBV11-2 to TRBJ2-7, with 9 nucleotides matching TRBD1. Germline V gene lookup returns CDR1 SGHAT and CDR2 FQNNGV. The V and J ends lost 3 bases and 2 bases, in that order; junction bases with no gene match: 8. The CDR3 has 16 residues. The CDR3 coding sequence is TGTGCCAGCAGCTTTACAGGGGGCCGGCTAACCTACGAGCAGTACTTC. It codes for CASSFTGGRLTYEQYF.

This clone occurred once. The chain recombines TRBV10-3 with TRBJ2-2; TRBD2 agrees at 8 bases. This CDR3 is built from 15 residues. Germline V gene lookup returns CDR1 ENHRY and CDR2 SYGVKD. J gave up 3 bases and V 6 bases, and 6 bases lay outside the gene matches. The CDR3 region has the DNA TGTGCCATCAGGGGAGCGGGAGTGGACACCGGGGAGCTGTTTTTT. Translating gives CAIRGAGVDTGELFF.

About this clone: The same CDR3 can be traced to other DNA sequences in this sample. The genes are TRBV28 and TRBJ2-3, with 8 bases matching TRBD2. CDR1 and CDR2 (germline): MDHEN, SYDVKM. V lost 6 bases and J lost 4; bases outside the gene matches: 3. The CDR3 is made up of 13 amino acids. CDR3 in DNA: TGTGCCAGCAGGGCGGGGGGCGCAGATACGCAGTATTTT. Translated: CASRAGGADTQYF.

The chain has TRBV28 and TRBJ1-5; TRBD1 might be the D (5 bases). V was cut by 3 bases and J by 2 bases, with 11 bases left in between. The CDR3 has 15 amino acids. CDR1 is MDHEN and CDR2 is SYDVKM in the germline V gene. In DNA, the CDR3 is TGTGCCAGCAGTTTCGGCCCGGGGGGCAATCAGCCCCAGCATTTT. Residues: CASSFGPGGNQPQHF.

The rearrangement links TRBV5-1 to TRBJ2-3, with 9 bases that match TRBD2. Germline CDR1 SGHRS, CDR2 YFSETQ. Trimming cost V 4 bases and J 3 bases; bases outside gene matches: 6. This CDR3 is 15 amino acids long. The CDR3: CASSTQSGGTDTQYF. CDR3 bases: TGCGCCAGCAGCACCCAAAGCGGGGGGACAGATACGCAGTATTTT.

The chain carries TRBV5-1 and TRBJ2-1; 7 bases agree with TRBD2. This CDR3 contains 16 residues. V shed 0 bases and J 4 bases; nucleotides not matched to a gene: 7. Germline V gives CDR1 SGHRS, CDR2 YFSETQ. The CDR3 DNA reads TGCGCCAGCAGCTTGGCCGGAACTAGCGTATACAATGAGCAGTTCTTC. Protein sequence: CASSLAGTSVYNEQFF.

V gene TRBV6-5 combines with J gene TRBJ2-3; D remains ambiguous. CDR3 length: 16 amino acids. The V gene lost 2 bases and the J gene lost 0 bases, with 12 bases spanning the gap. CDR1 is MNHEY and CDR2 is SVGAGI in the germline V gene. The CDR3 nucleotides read TGTGCCAGCAGTTACGGTAGACAAGATAGCACAGATACGCAGTATTTT. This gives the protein CASSYGRQDSTDTQYF.

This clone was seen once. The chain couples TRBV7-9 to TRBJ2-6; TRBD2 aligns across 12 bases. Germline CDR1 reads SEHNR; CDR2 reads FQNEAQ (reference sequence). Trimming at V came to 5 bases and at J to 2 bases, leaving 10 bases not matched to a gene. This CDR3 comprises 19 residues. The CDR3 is CASSGTGLAGSPGANVLTF. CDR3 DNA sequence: TGTGCCAGCAGCGGAACGGGACTAGCGGGTTCCCCTGGGGCCAACGTCCTGACTTTC. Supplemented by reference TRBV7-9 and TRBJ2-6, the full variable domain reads DTGVSQNPRHKITKRGQNVTFRCDPISEHNRLYWYRQTLGQGPEFLTYFQNEAQLEKSRLLSDRFSAERPKGSFSTLEIQRTEQGDSAMYLCASSGTGLAGSPGANVLTFGAGSRLTVL.

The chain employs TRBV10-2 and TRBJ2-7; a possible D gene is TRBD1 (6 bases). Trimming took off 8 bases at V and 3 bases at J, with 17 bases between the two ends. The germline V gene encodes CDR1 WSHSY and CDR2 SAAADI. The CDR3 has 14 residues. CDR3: CASRRTGQIYEQYF. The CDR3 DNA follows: TGCGCCAGCCGCCGTACAGGACAGATCTACGAGCAGTACTTC.

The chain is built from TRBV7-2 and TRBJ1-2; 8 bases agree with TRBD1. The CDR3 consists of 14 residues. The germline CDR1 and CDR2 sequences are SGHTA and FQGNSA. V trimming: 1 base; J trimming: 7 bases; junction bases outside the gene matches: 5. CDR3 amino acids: CASSLVGQGVGYTF. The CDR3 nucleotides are TGTGCCAGCAGCTTAGTCGGACAGGGAGTTGGCTACACCTTC.

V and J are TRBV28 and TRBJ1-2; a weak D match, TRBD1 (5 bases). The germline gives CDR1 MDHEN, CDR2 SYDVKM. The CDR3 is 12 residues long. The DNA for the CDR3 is TGTGTCTCAGGGTTCCCAAACTATGGCTACACCTTC. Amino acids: CVSGFPNYGYTF.

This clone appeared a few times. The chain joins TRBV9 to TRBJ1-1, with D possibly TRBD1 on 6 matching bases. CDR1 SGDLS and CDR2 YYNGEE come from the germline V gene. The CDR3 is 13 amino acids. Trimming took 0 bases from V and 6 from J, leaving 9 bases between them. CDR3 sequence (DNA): TGTGCCAGCAGCGTAGACAGGGTATCTGAAGCTTTCTTT. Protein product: CASSVDRVSEAFF.

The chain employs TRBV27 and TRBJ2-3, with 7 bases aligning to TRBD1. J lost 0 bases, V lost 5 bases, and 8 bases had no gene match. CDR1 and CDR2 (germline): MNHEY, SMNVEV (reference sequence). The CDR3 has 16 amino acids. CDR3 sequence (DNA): TGTGCCAGCAGTACCAGACAGGGTACTAGCACAGATACGCAGTATTTT. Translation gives CASSTRQGTSTDTQYF.

DNA for the CDR3: TGTGCCTGGAGTGTCGACGCTGGCGGCACCGGGGAGCTGTTTTTT. Translating gives CAWSVDAGGTGELFF. The rearrangement joins TRBV30 to TRBJ2-2; D remains unclear. Trimming shortened V by 0 bases and J by 4 bases, and 12 bases separated the two germline ends. Germline loops: CDR1 GTSNPN, CDR2 SVGIG (reference sequence). This CDR3 is 15 amino acids long.

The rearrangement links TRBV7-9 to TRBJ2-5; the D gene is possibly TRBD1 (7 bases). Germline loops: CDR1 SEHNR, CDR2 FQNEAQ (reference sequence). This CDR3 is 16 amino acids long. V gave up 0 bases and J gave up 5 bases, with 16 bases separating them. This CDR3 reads CASSLAGGGGQETQYF. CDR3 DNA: TGTGCCAGCAGCTTAGCGGGCGGAGGGGGCCAGGAGACCCAGTACTTC.

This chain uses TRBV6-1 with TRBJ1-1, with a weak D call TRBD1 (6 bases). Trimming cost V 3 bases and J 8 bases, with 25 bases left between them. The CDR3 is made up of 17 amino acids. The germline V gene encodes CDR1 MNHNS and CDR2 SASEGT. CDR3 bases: TGTGCCAGCAGTGAGGGAACAGGGTCTGGGCCTCGCTGGGAAGCTTTCTTT. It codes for CASSEGTGSGPRWEAFF.

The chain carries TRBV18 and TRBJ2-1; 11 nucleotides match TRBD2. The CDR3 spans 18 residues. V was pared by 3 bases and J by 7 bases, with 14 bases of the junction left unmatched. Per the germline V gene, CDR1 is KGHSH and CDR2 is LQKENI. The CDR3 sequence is CASSPATLAGGSGNEQFF. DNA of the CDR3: TGTGCCAGCTCACCTGCAACTCTAGCGGGAGGTTCGGGGAATGAGCAGTTCTTC.